One and the same sample provided the 32 T cell receptor beta chains below, sequenced in a study of T cell responses to AZD1222 COVID-19 vaccine. Assay: immunoSEQ multiplex PCR; the TCRdb copy retains only in-frame clones and omits some. The sample holds about 140,000 clones, roughly 84% seen once. The material sequenced was peripheral blood, taken on day 0 of AZD1222 vaccination. These receptors all stem from an adult in good health.

The chain uses TRBV9 and TRBJ2-5; D is ambiguous. Per the germline V gene, CDR1 is SGDLS and CDR2 is YYNGEE. Trimming removed 1 base at V and 5 bases at J, with 12 bases between. The length of the CDR3 is 14 residues. CDR3 in DNA: TGTGCCAGCAGCGTAATGCCCTCACAGGAGACCCAGTACTTC. It yields the protein CASSVMPSQETQYF. Drawing the rest from reference TRBV9 and TRBJ2-5, the complete variable domain is DSGVTQTPKHLITATGQRVTLRCSPRSGDLSVYWYQQSLDQGLQFLIQYYNGEERAKGNILERFSAQQFPDLHSELNLSSLELGDSALYFCASSVMPSQETQYFGPGTRLLVL.

This clone occurred once. The DNA for the CDR3 is TGTGCCAGCAGACCGGGAGTCGCGAACACCGGGGAGCTGTTTTTT. Amino acids: CASRPGVANTGELFF. The J gene is TRBJ2-2, the V gene TRBV28; a weak D match, TRBD2 (6 bases). V lost 6 bases to trimming and J lost 0 bases, with 11 bases between them. The germline V gene has CDR1 MDHEN and CDR2 SYDVKM. This CDR3 has 15 amino acids.

The gene calls are TRBV5-1 and TRBJ1-4, with no clear D. The CDR3 spans 15 residues. Germline CDR1 is SGHRS and CDR2 is YFSETQ. V was shortened by 6 bases and J by 0 bases, with 12 bases between the two germline ends. The CDR3 sequence is CASTLSGPTNEKLFF. The CDR3 nucleotides are TGCGCCAGCACCCTCAGCGGCCCAACTAATGAAAAACTGTTTTTT.

This clone was counted a few times. The chain links TRBV18 to TRBJ1-1, with D hard to call. Germline V CDR1 and CDR2: KGHSH, LQKENI. V lost 3 bases to trimming and J lost 0 bases, with 17 bases between them. This CDR3 is built from 17 residues. This CDR3 is CASSPIVVSVLNTEAFF. For the CDR3, the DNA is TGTGCCAGCTCACCGATCGTCGTAAGCGTACTGAACACTGAAGCTTTCTTT. The full variable domain, completed using reference TRBV18 and TRBJ1-1, is NAGVMQNPRHLVRRRGQEARLRCSPMKGHSHVYWYRQLPEEGLKFMVYLQKENIIDESGMPKERFSAEFPKEGPSILRIQQVVRGDSAAYFCASSPIVVSVLNTEAFFGQGTRLTVV.

The V gene is TRBV9, the J gene TRBJ2-3, with 7 bases fitting TRBD1. Trimming at V came to 0 bases and at J to 2 bases, leaving 3 bases not matched to a gene. The CDR3 loop spans 15 amino acids. Per germline, CDR1 SGDLS and CDR2 YYNGEE. CDR3 nucleotide sequence: TGTGCCAGCAGCGTAGAAGGACAGGTCACAGATACGCAGTATTTT. Its translation is CASSVEGQVTDTQYF.

The chain is built from TRBV19 and TRBJ1-2; D gene ambiguous. This CDR3 has 10 residues. V was trimmed by 6 bases and J by 5 bases, leaving 4 bases between them. CDR1 is LNHDA and CDR2 is SQIVND in the germline V gene (reference sequence). DNA for the CDR3: TGTGCCAGTAGATCATATGGCTACACCTTC. As protein: CASRSYGYTF.

The rearrangement uses TRBV12-3 or TRBV12-4 and TRBJ2-5; D remains ambiguous. V was shortened by 1 base and J by 5 bases, with 8 bases between the two germline ends. There are 13 residues in the CDR3. DNA of the CDR3: TGTGCCAGCAGTTTAGTAGGGATGGAGACCCAGTACTTC. It translates to CASSLVGMETQYF.

The rearrangement joins TRBV5-6 to TRBJ2-6; TRBD1 agrees at 8 bases. CDR3 size: 18 residues. V trimming: 4 bases; J trimming: 3 bases; junction bases outside the gene matches: 12. Germline V gives CDR1 SGHDT, CDR2 YYEEEE. The CDR3 sequence: CASSGKWTGTFGANVLTF. The CDR3 coding sequence is TGTGCCAGCAGCGGAAAATGGACAGGGACATTTGGGGCCAACGTCCTGACTTTC.

This clone was observed a single time. The chain links TRBV11-2 to TRBJ1-3; D is unresolved. Trimming pared 1 base from V and 1 base from J, leaving 20 bases between. Germline-derived CDR1 and CDR2 are SGHAT and FQNNGV. CDR3 size: 19 residues. This chain's CDR3 is CASSLVSKTPRGSGNTIYF. CDR3 in DNA: TGTGCCAGCAGCTTAGTCTCAAAAACTCCTCGGGGATCTGGAAACACCATATATTTT.

The CDR3, as DNA: TGTGCCAGCACCTGGGGGGACAGGTACATTAGGAACTATGGCTACACCTTC. This encodes CASTWGDRYIRNYGYTF. The chain links TRBV5-4 to TRBJ1-2; 8 positions agree with TRBD1. The CDR3 has 17 residues. V shed 6 bases, J shed 2 bases, and the junction held 15 bases outside the gene matches. CDR1 and CDR2 from the germline V gene are SGHNT and YYREEE (reference sequence).

The chain couples TRBV6-5 to TRBJ1-2; maybe TRBD1 (5 bases). Germline CDR1 and CDR2: MNHEY and SVGAGI. The V end was cut by 5 bases, the J end by 7 bases, with 17 bases between. CDR3 length equals 14 residues. CDR3 coding DNA: TGTGCCAGCAGTCGCCCGACTGAGAGGGGTGGCTACACCTTC. Residues: CASSRPTERGGYTF.

The chain recombines TRBV28 with TRBJ2-7; a possible D gene is TRBD1 (6 bases). V lost 4 bases to trimming and J lost 10 bases, with 11 bases between them. Per germline, CDR1 MDHEN and CDR2 SYDVKM. The CDR3 runs to 11 residues. CDR3 loop: CASSSTGRQYF. For the CDR3, the DNA is TGTGCCAGCAGTTCCACAGGGAGACAGTACTTC.

This sequence joins TRBV5-1 and TRBJ2-7; D unresolved. The germline V gene has CDR1 SGHRS and CDR2 YFSETQ. CDR3 length equals 16 residues. V was pared by 4 bases and J by 3 bases, with 20 bases between. The CDR3 loop reads CASSPGDFQINYEQYF. DNA of the CDR3: TGCGCCAGCAGCCCCGGTGACTTCCAAATCAACTACGAGCAGTACTTC.

The J gene is TRBJ1-2, the V gene TRBV28; 8 bases match TRBD1. The CDR3 length is 14 residues. Germline CDR1 and CDR2: MDHEN and SYDVKM. Germline trimming cut 7 bases from V and 2 bases from J; bases unmatched to any gene: 6. The DNA of the CDR3 is TGTGCCAGCATCTTGGACAGGGCAAACTATGGCTACACCTTC. Protein: CASILDRANYGYTF.

This clone was counted a single time. CDR3 sequence (DNA): TGTGCCAGCTCACCAAACGCAGGAGACGAGCAGTACTTC. Its protein is CASSPNAGDEQYF. V usage is TRBV18 and J usage is TRBJ2-7; D is uncertain. Per the germline V gene, CDR1 is KGHSH and CDR2 is LQKENI. The V gene lost 2 bases and the J gene lost 5 bases, with 10 bases spanning the gap. There are 13 residues in the CDR3. The whole variable domain, remainder taken from reference TRBV18 and TRBJ2-7, is NAGVMQNPRHLVRRRGQEARLRCSPMKGHSHVYWYRQLPEEGLKFMVYLQKENIIDESGMPKERFSAEFPKEGPSILRIQQVVRGDSAAYFCASSPNAGDEQYFGPGTRLTVT.

The chain employs TRBV4-1 and TRBJ1-1; D is perhaps TRBD1 (6 bases). Germline-derived CDR1 and CDR2 are MGHRA and YSYEKL. The germline V and J ends were trimmed by 0 bases and 5 bases, with 16 bases remaining between them. The CDR3 length is 16 residues. As DNA, the CDR3 is TGCGCCAGCAGCCAAGAAGAGCGCAGGGGATTGACTGAAGCTTTCTTT. Translated: CASSQEERRGLTEAFF.

The chain is built from TRBV12-3 or TRBV12-4 and TRBJ2-7, with 10 nucleotides matching TRBD2. The CDR3 totals 13 residues. With 5 bases clipped from V and 6 bases from J, the junction kept 4 bases outside the gene matches. In nucleotides, the CDR3 is TGTGCCAGCAGTCCTAGACTAGCGGGCGAGCAGTACTTC. This sequence encodes CASSPRLAGEQYF.

This chain links TRBV11-2 with TRBJ1-1; D unclear. The CDR3 is made up of 19 amino acids. Germline V CDR1 and CDR2: SGHAT, FQNNGV. V lost 1 base and J 1 base, leaving 22 bases between the germline ends. The CDR3 loop is CASSLGARVRGKANTEAFF. CDR3 sequence (DNA): TGTGCCAGCAGCTTAGGGGCGCGTGTCCGGGGAAAGGCGAACACTGAAGCTTTCTTT.

The rearrangement uses TRBV10-3 and TRBJ2-1; 7 nucleotides line up with TRBD1. The V gene end was trimmed by 6 bases and the J gene end by 4 bases; junction bases not matched to a gene: 6. CDR1 is ENHRY and CDR2 is SYGVKD in the germline V gene. The CDR3 consists of 14 residues. The CDR3 coding sequence is TGTGCCATCAGCGGGACAGCGAATTACAATGAGCAGTTCTTC. Residues: CAISGTANYNEQFF.

This clone was seen only once. The chain combines TRBV5-4 with TRBJ2-3, with D perhaps matching TRBD2 (5 bases). The CDR3 is made up of 13 amino acids. Germline CDR1 and CDR2: SGHNT and YYREEE (reference sequence). V was pared by 5 bases and J by 4 bases, with 11 bases between. The CDR3 coding sequence is TGTGCCAGCAGTTCCCAGAGGGCAGATACGCAGTATTTT. Amino acids: CASSSQRADTQYF. Combining the CDR3 with reference TRBV5-4 and TRBJ2-3 gives the whole variable domain ETGVTQSPTHLIKTRGQQVTLRCSSQSGHNTVSWYQQALGQGPQFIFQYYREEENGRGNFPPRFSGLQFPNYSSELNVNALELDDSALYLCASSSQRADTQYFGPGTRLTVL.

The chain joins TRBV6-5 to TRBJ1-6; D uncertain. The germline V and J ends were trimmed by 6 bases and 0 bases, with 6 bases remaining between them. The CDR3 sequence is 14 residues long. Germline-derived CDR1 and CDR2 are MNHEY and SVGAGI. CDR3 amino acids: CASRGSSYNSPLHF. DNA of the CDR3: TGTGCCAGCAGGGGGAGCTCCTATAATTCACCCCTCCACTTT.

The CDR3, as DNA: TGTGCCAGCAGAGAAGGCCAGCGCACTGAAGCTTTCTTT. It encodes CASREGQRTEAFF. The chain is built from TRBV7-6 and TRBJ1-1; D ambiguous. This CDR3 comprises 13 residues. CDR1 is SGHVS and CDR2 is FNYEAQ in the germline V gene. The V and J ends lost 6 bases and 4 bases respectively, with 12 bases between them.

The chain carries TRBV10-3 and TRBJ1-2; no reliable D call. Trimming stripped 3 bases from V and 6 bases from J, with 11 bases between. Looked up from germline, CDR1 is ENHRY and CDR2 is SYGVKD. The CDR3 extends over 13 amino acids. CDR3 nucleotides: TGTGCCATCAGTGATAAGTTGGCAGATGGCTACACCTTC. Translation: CAISDKLADGYTF.

The J gene is TRBJ1-4, the V gene TRBV29-1, with TRBD1 matching 7 bases. CDR1 is SQVTM, CDR2 ANQGSEA, per germline. After removal of 3 bases from V and 2 bases from J, the junction contained 6 bases not matched to a gene. The CDR3 loop spans 15 amino acids. The CDR3 here is CSVEGTESTNEKLFF. DNA of the CDR3: TGCAGCGTTGAGGGGACAGAGTCTACTAATGAAAAACTGTTTTTT.

The V call is TRBV19, the J call TRBJ1-2; 10 nucleotides match TRBD1. V shed 9 bases, J shed 4 bases, and the junction held 2 bases outside the gene matches. Germline-derived CDR1 and CDR2 are LNHDA and SQIVND (reference sequence). This CDR3 region has 12 residues. The DNA for the CDR3 is TGTGCCAGCGGACAGGGGGGCTATGGCTACACCTTC. It specifies CASGQGGYGYTF.

This clone appeared a few times. This chain links TRBV29-1 with TRBJ1-3; a possible D gene is TRBD1 (6 bases). CDR3 length equals 14 residues. Germline V gene data show CDR1 as SQVTM and CDR2 as ANQGSEA. V lost 6 bases, J lost 2 bases, and 14 bases lay in between. CDR3 protein: CSVAETGTGNTIYF. In nucleotides, the CDR3 is TGCAGCGTAGCTGAGACAGGAACTGGAAACACCATATATTTT.

The rearrangement links TRBV5-1 to TRBJ1-2, with D hard to call. Between the trimmed V and J ends, which lost 0 bases and 3 bases, there was a span of 12 bases. The germline gives CDR1 SGHRS, CDR2 YFSETQ. This CDR3 has 15 amino acids. The CDR3 DNA reads as TGCGCCAGCAGCTTGGGGAGTGGGTTAGACTATGGCTACACCTTC. This codes for CASSLGSGLDYGYTF.

The chain couples TRBV28 to TRBJ1-2; D is uncertain. V lost 4 bases to trimming and J lost 8 bases, with 11 bases between them. In germline, CDR1 is MDHEN, CDR2 SYDVKM. This CDR3 comprises 12 residues. CDR3 amino acids: CASSSLPRGYTF. The CDR3 region has the DNA TGTGCCAGCAGTTCCCTCCCGCGGGGCTACACCTTC.

The V and J genes are TRBV18 and TRBJ1-2; D remains ambiguous. Trimming left V 3 bases short and J 3 bases short, with 14 bases between. CDR1 is KGHSH and CDR2 is LQKENI in the germline V gene. The CDR3 runs to 15 residues. The CDR3 loop is CASSPNGVKDYGYTF. CDR3 in DNA: TGTGCCAGCTCACCTAATGGAGTTAAGGACTATGGCTACACCTTC.

The rearrangement joins TRBV27 to TRBJ1-1, with 8 bases identical to TRBD1. Germline values: CDR1 MNHEY, CDR2 SMNVEV (reference sequence). The junction had 5 bases not matched to a gene; V was cut back by 7 bases and J by 1 base. The CDR3 has 14 amino acids. In DNA, the CDR3 is TGTGCCAGCAAGCGGGACAGGCCGAACACTGAAGCTTTCTTT. Translating gives CASKRDRPNTEAFF.

CDR3 region: CASSSAALAEFKETQYF. CDR3 nucleotide sequence: TGTGCCAGCAGCTCGGCCGCACTAGCGGAGTTTAAAGAGACCCAGTACTTC. The chain employs TRBV11-2 and TRBJ2-5; TRBD2 matches 8 bases. Germline V gives CDR1 SGHAT, CDR2 FQNNGV. Germline trimming cut 4 bases from V and 3 bases from J; bases unmatched to any gene: 13. The CDR3 spans 17 residues.

V gene TRBV5-6 combines with J gene TRBJ2-1; D is unresolved. CDR1 SGHDT and CDR2 YYEEEE come from the germline V gene. V gave up 4 bases and J gave up 0 bases, with 14 bases separating them. The CDR3 has 16 amino acids. This CDR3 is CASSVSLRSSYNEQFF. The CDR3 DNA is TGTGCCAGCAGCGTGTCACTGAGGAGCTCCTACAATGAGCAGTTCTTC. Full variable domain (outside the CDR3, taken from reference TRBV5-6 and TRBJ2-1): DAGVTQSPTHLIKTRGQQVTLRCSPKSGHDTVSWYQQALGQGPQFIFQYYEEEERQRGNFPDRFSGHQFPNYSSELNVNALLLGDSALYLCASSVSLRSSYNEQFFGPGTRLTVL.